The present entry profiles one TCR beta chain with its context. Unmatched junction bases numbered 8, after V lost 1 base and J lost 6 bases. Germline V CDR1 and CDR2: LNHNV, YYDKDF (reference sequence). The CDR3 extends over 15 amino acids. The data originate from a study of control samples from healthy donors and cancer patients. Only in-frame clones appear in the TCRdb table, and some are missing; sequencing was by immunoSEQ multiplex PCR. The sample contains approximately 180,000 clones, 91% of which appear only once. The clonotype originates from a woman in her thirties or forties in good health. V is TRBV15 and J is TRBJ1-2; 7 bases are shared with TRBD1. Input material: blood. CDR3: CATSRGTGAADGYTF. The DNA of the CDR3 is TGTGCCACCAGCAGAGGAACAGGGGCGGCCGATGGCTACACCTTC.